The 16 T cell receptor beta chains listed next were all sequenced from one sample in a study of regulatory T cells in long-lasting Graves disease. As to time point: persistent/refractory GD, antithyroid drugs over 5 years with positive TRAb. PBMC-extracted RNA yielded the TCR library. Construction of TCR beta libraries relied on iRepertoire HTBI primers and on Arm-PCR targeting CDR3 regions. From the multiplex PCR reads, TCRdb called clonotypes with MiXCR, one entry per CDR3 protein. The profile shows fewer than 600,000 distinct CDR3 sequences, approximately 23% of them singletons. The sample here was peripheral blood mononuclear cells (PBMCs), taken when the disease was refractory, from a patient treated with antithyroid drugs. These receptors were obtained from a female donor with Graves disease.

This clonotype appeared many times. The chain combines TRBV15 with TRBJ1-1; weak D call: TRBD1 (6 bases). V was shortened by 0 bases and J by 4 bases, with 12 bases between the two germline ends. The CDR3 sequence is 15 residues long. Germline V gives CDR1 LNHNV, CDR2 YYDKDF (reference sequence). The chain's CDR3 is CATSRDRIGGTEAFF. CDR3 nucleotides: TGTGCCACCAGCAGAGACCGTATAGGGGGCACTGAAGCTTTCTTT.

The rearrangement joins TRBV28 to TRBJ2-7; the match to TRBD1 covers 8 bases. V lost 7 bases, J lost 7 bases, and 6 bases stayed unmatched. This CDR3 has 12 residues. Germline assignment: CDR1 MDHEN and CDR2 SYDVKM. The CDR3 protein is CASTDWTGEQYF. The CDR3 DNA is TGTGCCAGCACCGACTGGACAGGGGAGCAGTACTTC.

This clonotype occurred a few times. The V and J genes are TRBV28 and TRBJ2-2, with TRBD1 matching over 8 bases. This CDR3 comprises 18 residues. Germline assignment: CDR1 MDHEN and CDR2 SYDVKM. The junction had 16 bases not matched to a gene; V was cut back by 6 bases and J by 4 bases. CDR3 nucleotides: TGTGCCAGCAGCATTTGGAAAATCAGGGGGCGTAGCACCGGGGAGCTGTTTTTT. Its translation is CASSIWKIRGRSTGELFF.

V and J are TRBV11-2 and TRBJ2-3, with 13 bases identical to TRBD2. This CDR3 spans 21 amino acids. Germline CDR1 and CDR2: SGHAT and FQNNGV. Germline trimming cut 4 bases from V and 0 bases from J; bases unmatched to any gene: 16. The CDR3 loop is CASSSGLGTSGTPSSTDTQYF. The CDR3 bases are TGTGCCAGCAGCTCGGGCCTTGGGACTAGCGGGACCCCCTCTAGCACAGATACGCAGTATTTT.

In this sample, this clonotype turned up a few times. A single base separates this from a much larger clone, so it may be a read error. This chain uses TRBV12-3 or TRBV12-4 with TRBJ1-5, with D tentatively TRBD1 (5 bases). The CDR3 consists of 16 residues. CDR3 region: CARSYSAGKGYQPQHF. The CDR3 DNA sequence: TGTGCCAGAAGTTACTCAGCAGGGAAGGGCTATCAGCCCCAGCATTTT.

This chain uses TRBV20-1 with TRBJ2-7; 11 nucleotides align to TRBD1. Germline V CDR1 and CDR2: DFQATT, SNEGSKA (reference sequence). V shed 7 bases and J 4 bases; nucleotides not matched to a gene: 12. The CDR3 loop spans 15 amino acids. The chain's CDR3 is CSVLPGTGGSYEQYF. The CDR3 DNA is TGCAGTGTTCTCCCGGGGACAGGGGGGAGTTACGAGCAGTACTTC.

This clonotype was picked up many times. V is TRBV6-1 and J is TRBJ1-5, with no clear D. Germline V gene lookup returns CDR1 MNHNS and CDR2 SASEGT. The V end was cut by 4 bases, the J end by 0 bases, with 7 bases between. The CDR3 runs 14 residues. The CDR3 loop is CASSVGFSNQPQHF. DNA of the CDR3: TGTGCCAGCAGTGTTGGGTTTAGCAATCAGCCCCAGCATTTT.

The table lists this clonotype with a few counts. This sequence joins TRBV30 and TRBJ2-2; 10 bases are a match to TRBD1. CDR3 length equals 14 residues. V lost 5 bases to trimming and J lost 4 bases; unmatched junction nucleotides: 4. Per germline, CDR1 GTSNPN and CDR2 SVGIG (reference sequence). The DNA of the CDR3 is TGTGCCTGGGAGACAGGGGGCGTCACCGGGGAGCTGTTTTTT. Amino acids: CAWETGGVTGELFF.

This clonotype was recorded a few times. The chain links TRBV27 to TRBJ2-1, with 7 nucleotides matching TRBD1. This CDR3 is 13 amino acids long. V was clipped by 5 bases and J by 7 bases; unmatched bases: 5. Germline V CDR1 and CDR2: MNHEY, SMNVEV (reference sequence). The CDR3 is CASSTRQGNEQFF. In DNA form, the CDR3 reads TGTGCCAGCAGTACCAGACAGGGTAATGAGCAGTTCTTC.

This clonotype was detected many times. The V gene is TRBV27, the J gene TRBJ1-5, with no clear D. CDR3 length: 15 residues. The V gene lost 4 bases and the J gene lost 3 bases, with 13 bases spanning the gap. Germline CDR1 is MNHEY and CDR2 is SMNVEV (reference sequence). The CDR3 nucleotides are TGTGCCAGCAGTTCAACTGCGACTCTCAATCAGCCCCAGCATTTT. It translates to CASSSTATLNQPQHF.

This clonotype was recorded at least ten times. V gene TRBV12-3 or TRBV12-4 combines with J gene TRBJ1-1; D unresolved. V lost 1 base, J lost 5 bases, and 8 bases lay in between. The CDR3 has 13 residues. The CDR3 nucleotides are TGTGCCAGCAGTTTAGAAGGGTTGACTGAAGCTTTCTTT. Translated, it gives CASSLEGLTEAFF.

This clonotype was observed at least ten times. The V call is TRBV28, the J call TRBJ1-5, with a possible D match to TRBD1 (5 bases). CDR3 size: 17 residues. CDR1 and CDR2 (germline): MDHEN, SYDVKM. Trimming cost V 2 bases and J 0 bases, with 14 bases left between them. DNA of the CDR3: TGTGCCAGCAGTTTACGAGGGACGTCTTATAGCAATCAGCCCCAGCATTTT. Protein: CASSLRGTSYSNQPQHF. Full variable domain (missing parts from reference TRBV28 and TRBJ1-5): DVKVTQSSRYLVKRTGEKVFLECVQDMDHENMFWYRQDPGLGLRLIYFSYDVKMKEKGDIPEGYSVSREKKERFSLILESASTNQTSMYLCASSLRGTSYSNQPQHFGDGTRLSIL.

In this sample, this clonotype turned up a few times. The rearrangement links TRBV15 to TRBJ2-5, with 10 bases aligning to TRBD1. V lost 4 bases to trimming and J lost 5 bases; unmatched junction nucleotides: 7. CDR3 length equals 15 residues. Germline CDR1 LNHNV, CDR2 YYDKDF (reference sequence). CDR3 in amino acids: CATSTDRGPDETQYF. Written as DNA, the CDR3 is TGTGCCACCAGCACTGACAGGGGGCCGGACGAGACCCAGTACTTC.

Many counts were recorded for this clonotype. The CDR3 sequence is CASSLTRVSYEQYF. DNA for the CDR3: TGTGCCAGCAGTTTAACGCGCGTCTCCTACGAGCAGTACTTC. The chain carries TRBV28 and TRBJ2-7; no clear D. The CDR3 is made up of 14 amino acids. V was shortened by 2 bases and J by 0 bases, with 8 bases between the two germline ends. CDR1 and CDR2 from the germline V gene are MDHEN and SYDVKM.

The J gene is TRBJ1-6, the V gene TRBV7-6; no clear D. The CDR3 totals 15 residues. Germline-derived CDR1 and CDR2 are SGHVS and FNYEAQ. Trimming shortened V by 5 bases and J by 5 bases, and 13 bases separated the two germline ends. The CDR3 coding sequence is TGTGCCAGCAGCCTGCTAAGGTCCGATAATTCACCCCTCCACTTT. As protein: CASSLLRSDNSPLHF.

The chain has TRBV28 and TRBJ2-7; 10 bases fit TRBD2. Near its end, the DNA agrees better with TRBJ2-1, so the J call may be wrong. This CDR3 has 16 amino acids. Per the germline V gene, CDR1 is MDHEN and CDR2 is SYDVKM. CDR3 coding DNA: TGTGCCAGCAGTTTAAGCGGGGGGGTTGAAATGGATGAGCAGTTCTTC. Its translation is CASSLSGGVEMDEQFF.